The 30 T cell receptor beta chains below were found in one sample sequenced in a study of blood T cell repertoires in COVID-19. The repertoire was sequenced with immunoSEQ multiplex PCR; TCRdb's copy has only in-frame clones and lacks some. The sample records about 150,000 clones, around 77% being singletons. Sequencing used peripheral blood. The source of these receptors is a middle-aged man with active or convalescent COVID-19.

The V and J genes are TRBV29-1 and TRBJ2-1, with a tentative D call TRBD2 (6 bases). From germline, CDR1 is SQVTM and CDR2 ANQGSEA. The CDR3 runs 13 residues. CDR3 bases: TGCACCTTGCAGGAAGTCGCGGGACATGAGCAGTTCTTC. Its protein is CTLQEVAGHEQFF.

This clone was observed a few times. The genes are TRBV29-1 and TRBJ2-7, with a tentative D call TRBD1 (5 bases). V was trimmed by 2 bases and J by 2 bases, leaving 10 bases between them. CDR1 is SQVTM and CDR2 is ANQGSEA in the germline V gene. The CDR3 runs 13 residues. Written as DNA, the CDR3 is TGCAGCGTTGAACAGGGAAATACCTACGAGCAGTACTTC. Translated: CSVEQGNTYEQYF.

The rearrangement links TRBV2 to TRBJ1-3; 7 bases are a match to TRBD1. V dropped 3 bases and J dropped 0; count of bases not matched to a gene: 5. CDR1 SNHLY and CDR2 FYNNEI come from the germline V gene. The CDR3 runs to 16 residues. The CDR3 bases are TGTGCCAGCAGTGATAGGGGGACAGACTCTGGAAACACCATATATTTT. Its protein is CASSDRGTDSGNTIYF.

This clone came up a few times. V usage is TRBV3-1 (or the pseudogene TRBV3-2) and J usage is TRBJ2-5; 8 positions match TRBD2. CDR1 is LGHDT and CDR2 is YNNKEL in the germline V gene (reference sequence). This CDR3 region has 16 residues. The V gene end was trimmed by 0 bases and the J gene end by 5 bases; junction bases not matched to a gene: 8. CDR3 loop: CASSQDSLAGEETQYF. The DNA of the CDR3 is TGTGCCAGCAGCCAAGATAGTCTAGCGGGCGAGGAGACCCAGTACTTC.

The genes are TRBV29-1 and TRBJ1-2; 8 positions match TRBD1. In germline, CDR1 is SQVTM, CDR2 ANQGSEA. The CDR3 is made up of 13 amino acids. The J segment lost 8 bases and the V segment lost 4 bases, leaving 9 bases of the junction unmatched. CDR3 sequence reads: CSVGTDRDRGYTF. The CDR3 DNA reads TGCAGCGTTGGAACGGACAGGGACAGAGGCTACACCTTC.

The chain employs TRBV9 and TRBJ2-1; TRBD1 is a possible D gene (5 bases). The CDR3 is 15 residues long. Trimming took 4 bases from V and 2 from J, leaving 13 bases between them. Germline V gives CDR1 SGDLS, CDR2 YYNGEE. The CDR3 DNA sequence: TGTGCCAGCAGCAGGGGCTCAGTTACCTACAATGAGCAGTTCTTC. Translating gives CASSRGSVTYNEQFF.

This clone was found a few times. The genes are TRBV24-1 and TRBJ2-2, with D maybe TRBD2 (5 bases). The CDR3 totals 16 residues. V lost 5 bases to trimming and J lost 2 bases, with 14 bases between them. CDR1 is KGHDR and CDR2 is SFDVKD in the germline V gene. In DNA, the CDR3 is TGTGCCACCAGTGCCACGAGAGGGAGAAACACCGGGGAGCTGTTTTTT. Amino acid sequence: CATSATRGRNTGELFF.

This clone has more than one count but fewer than ten. The rearrangement uses TRBV5-5 and TRBJ1-5; D gene ambiguous. The CDR3 runs 15 residues. V dropped 0 bases and J dropped 3 bases, with 10 bases sitting between them. The V gene's germline CDR1 is SGHKS and CDR2 YYEKEE (reference sequence). CDR3 amino acids: CASSLEPGANQPQHF. DNA of the CDR3: TGTGCCAGCAGCTTGGAACCCGGAGCCAATCAGCCCCAGCATTTT. The whole variable domain, filled in from reference TRBV5-5 and TRBJ1-5, reads DAGVTQSPTHLIKTRGQQVTLRCSPISGHKSVSWYQQVLGQGPQFIFQYYEKEERGRGNFPDRFSARQFPNYSSELNVNALLLGDSALYLCASSLEPGANQPQHFGDGTRLSIL.

V gene TRBV14 combines with J gene TRBJ2-7, with 8 bases fitting TRBD2. CDR1 and CDR2 (germline): SGHDN, FVKESK. The CDR3 spans 18 residues. V dropped 1 base and J dropped 0; count of bases not matched to a gene: 11. The CDR3 DNA is TGTGCCAGCAGCCAAGGTCCTGTCGGGGGGGGGAGCTCCTACGAGCAGTACTTC. Translating it yields CASSQGPVGGGSSYEQYF.

The chain joins TRBV2 to TRBJ2-5, with 7 bases matching TRBD2. CDR1 is SNHLY and CDR2 is FYNNEI in the germline V gene. The junction had 14 bases not matched to a gene; V was cut back by 11 bases and J by 5 bases. This CDR3 region has 14 residues. CDR3 in DNA: TGTGCCGCTGGGGCGGGAGCCATTGGGGAGACCCAGTACTTC. Translated: CAAGAGAIGETQYF.

The chain joins TRBV11-2 to TRBJ2-1; a possible D gene is TRBD2 (5 bases). The CDR3 runs 14 residues. The V end was cut by 0 bases, the J end by 6 bases, with 9 bases between. Germline loops: CDR1 SGHAT, CDR2 FQNNGV. DNA of the CDR3: TGTGCCAGCAGCTTAGAATCTAGCAGCAATGAGCAGTTCTTC. As protein: CASSLESSSNEQFF.

This clone appeared a single time. As DNA, the CDR3 is TGTGCCAGCAGTTCCTCGACAGGGGAGGGCTATGGCTACACCTTC. Residues: CASSSSTGEGYGYTF. The chain is built from TRBV27 and TRBJ1-2; 8 bases are shared with TRBD1. The V segment lost 4 bases and the J segment 4 bases; nucleotides outside the gene matches: 8. The CDR3 runs to 15 residues. Germline assignment: CDR1 MNHEY and CDR2 SMNVEV (reference sequence).

V is TRBV6-4 and J is TRBJ1-2; D not certain. The CDR3 runs to 12 residues. Germline V gene lookup returns CDR1 MRHNA and CDR2 SNTAGT. Trimming took 1 base from V and 11 from J, leaving 11 bases between them. The CDR3: CASSDWALRYTF. The DNA of the CDR3 is TGTGCCAGCAGTGACTGGGCCTTAAGGTACACCTTC.

This chain uses TRBV19 with TRBJ1-2, with D possibly being TRBD1 (5 bases). V was cut by 5 bases and J by 7 bases, with 20 bases left in between. This CDR3 is 15 amino acids long. Germline loops: CDR1 LNHDA, CDR2 SQIVND (reference sequence). Here the CDR3 DNA reads TGTGCCAGTAGTCTATCGGCAGGGCACGTAGGTGGCTACACCTTC. This codes for CASSLSAGHVGGYTF.

The chain joins TRBV27 to TRBJ2-2; D unresolved. Per the germline V gene, CDR1 is MNHEY and CDR2 is SMNVEV (reference sequence). This CDR3 has 16 residues. Between the trimmed V and J ends, which lost 5 bases and 1 base, there was a span of 14 bases. The CDR3, as DNA: TGTGCCAGCAGTCATACCCGAACGGGGAACACCGGGGAGCTGTTTTTT. The encoded protein is CASSHTRTGNTGELFF.

A single count supports this clone. This chain joins TRBV9 and TRBJ2-2, with TRBD1 matching 10 bases. V lost 3 bases, J lost 6 bases, and 5 bases stayed unmatched. The germline V gene encodes CDR1 SGDLS and CDR2 YYNGEE. The CDR3 consists of 15 residues. The CDR3 coding sequence is TGTGCCAGCAGCGCCGGGACAGGGGCCCCCGGGGAGCTGTTTTTT. This encodes CASSAGTGAPGELFF.

The chain recombines TRBV28 with TRBJ2-7, with 8 positions matching TRBD1. The CDR3 covers 14 residues. Trimming cost V 3 bases and J 7 bases; bases outside gene matches: 8. The germline V gene has CDR1 MDHEN and CDR2 SYDVKM. The CDR3 sequence: CASSFPTGVGEQYF. The CDR3 coding sequence is TGTGCCAGCAGTTTCCCGACAGGGGTGGGTGAGCAGTACTTC.

The chain uses TRBV9 and TRBJ2-1, with 8 bases matching TRBD2. The CDR3 totals 16 residues. Germline CDR1 is SGDLS and CDR2 is YYNGEE. The ends lost 1 base at V and 8 bases at J; junction bases unmatched: 11. CDR3 nucleotide sequence: TGTGCCAGCAGCGTACAACCGGGACTAGACGAGGATGAGCAGTTCTTC. Translating it yields CASSVQPGLDEDEQFF.

The J gene is TRBJ1-4, the V gene TRBV28; 8 bases are a match to TRBD1. The ends lost 4 bases at V and 5 bases at J; junction bases unmatched: 6. Germline V CDR1 and CDR2: MDHEN, SYDVKM. The CDR3 extends over 15 amino acids. This CDR3 reads CASSSRRGQNEKLFF. The CDR3 DNA follows: TGTGCCAGCAGTTCTCGCAGGGGGCAAAATGAAAAACTGTTTTTT.

This clone has just a few counts. The V call is TRBV7-9, the J call TRBJ1-2, with unresolved D. The CDR3 spans 15 residues. Trimming removed 5 bases from V and 7 bases from J, with 20 bases in between. Germline V gene sequence: CDR1 SEHNR, CDR2 FQNEAQ (reference sequence). The CDR3 coding sequence is TGTGCCAGCAGCCAAAAAGAGGGAGCGATCAGTGGCTACACCTTC. This translates into CASSQKEGAISGYTF.

This chain uses TRBV5-4 with TRBJ2-3, with 9 bases lining up with TRBD2. Germline V lookup: CDR1 SGHNT, CDR2 YYREEE (reference sequence). Unmatched junction bases numbered 12, after V lost 4 bases and J lost 6 bases. There are 16 residues in the CDR3. The CDR3 reads CASSRLAGQKPDTQYF. The CDR3 region has the DNA TGTGCCAGCAGCCGGCTAGCGGGGCAGAAGCCCGATACGCAGTATTTT. Together with reference TRBV5-4 and TRBJ2-3, the CDR3 gives the full variable domain: ETGVTQSPTHLIKTRGQQVTLRCSSQSGHNTVSWYQQALGQGPQFIFQYYREEENGRGNFPPRFSGLQFPNYSSELNVNALELDDSALYLCASSRLAGQKPDTQYFGPGTRLTVL.

The chain has TRBV19 and TRBJ2-7; 10 bases line up with TRBD2. Looked up from germline, CDR1 is LNHDA and CDR2 is SQIVND (reference sequence). Unmatched junction bases numbered 3, after V lost 1 base and J lost 6 bases. This CDR3 has 14 amino acids. The CDR3 loop reads CASSIVLAGVEQYF. CDR3 bases: TGTGCCAGTAGTATAGTTCTAGCGGGAGTCGAGCAGTACTTC. The whole variable domain, remainder taken from reference TRBV19 and TRBJ2-7, is DGGITQSPKYLFRKEGQNVTLSCEQNLNHDAMYWYRQDPGQGLRLIYYSQIVNDFQKGDIAEGYSVSREKKESFPLTVTSAQKNPTAFYLCASSIVLAGVEQYFGPGTRLTVT.

This clone was counted between two and nine times. V usage is TRBV7-8 and J usage is TRBJ2-5, with 7 bases aligning to TRBD2. CDR3 length: 16 residues. Looked up from germline, CDR1 is SGHVS and CDR2 is FQNEAQ. The V segment lost 2 bases and the J segment 4 bases; nucleotides outside the gene matches: 10. The CDR3, as DNA: TGTGCCAGCAGCTTATTCAAGGCGGGGGTAGGAGAGACCCAGTACTTC. Protein product: CASSLFKAGVGETQYF.

The chain employs TRBV24-1 and TRBJ1-2; D not resolved. The CDR3 runs 15 residues. Looked up from germline, CDR1 is KGHDR and CDR2 is SFDVKD. V was cut by 1 base and J by 4 bases, with 12 bases left in between. CDR3 bases: TGTGCCACCAGTGATTTCGAGGGAGGGAGCTATGGCTACACCTTC. It specifies CATSDFEGGSYGYTF.

The chain links TRBV5-5 to TRBJ2-7; 8 positions agree with TRBD2. The germline gives CDR1 SGHKS, CDR2 YYEKEE (reference sequence). This CDR3 spans 16 amino acids. The junction had 7 bases not matched to a gene; V was cut back by 0 bases and J by 2 bases. The CDR3 is CASSLVPSGYPYEQYF. As DNA, the CDR3 is TGTGCCAGCAGCTTGGTTCCTAGCGGGTACCCCTACGAGCAGTACTTC.

This chain uses TRBV19 with TRBJ2-2; no definite D call. V was cut by 4 bases and J by 13 bases, with 13 bases left in between. CDR1 and CDR2 (germline): LNHDA, SQIVND (reference sequence). CDR3 length: 12 amino acids. CDR3 amino acids: CASSKERVGLFF. In nucleotides, the CDR3 is TGTGCCAGTAGTAAGGAGCGAGTCGGGCTGTTTTTT.

This clone occurred a few times. CDR3 nucleotides: TGTGCCAGCAGCCGACCGGGACTCAATGAGCAGTTCTTC. Its protein is CASSRPGLNEQFF. The chain uses TRBV6-5 and TRBJ2-1, with a weak D call TRBD2 (6 bases). CDR1 is MNHEY and CDR2 is SVGAGI in the germline V gene. Between the trimmed V and J ends, which lost 6 bases and 6 bases, there was a span of 12 bases. This CDR3 comprises 13 residues.

The sample holds a few counts of this clone. The J gene is TRBJ1-6, the V gene TRBV19; maybe TRBD1 (5 bases). V was pared by 5 bases and J by 5 bases, with 19 bases between. Looked up from germline, CDR1 is LNHDA and CDR2 is SQIVND (reference sequence). The CDR3 length is 17 residues. The CDR3 is CASSQGSFGFDNSPLHF. CDR3 nucleotide sequence: TGTGCCAGTAGTCAGGGTTCTTTTGGCTTCGATAATTCACCCCTCCACTTT.

The chain recombines TRBV28 with TRBJ2-3, with TRBD1 as a possible D gene (7 bases). V lost 5 bases and J 3 bases, leaving 24 bases between the germline ends. There are 18 residues in the CDR3. The germline gives CDR1 MDHEN, CDR2 SYDVKM. The CDR3 loop is CASSTRGKSRGFTDTQYF. CDR3 DNA: TGTGCCAGCAGTACCCGGGGGAAAAGCAGGGGGTTTACAGATACGCAGTATTTT.

The rearrangement uses TRBV19 and TRBJ1-1; perhaps TRBD1 as D (6 bases). V was pared by 6 bases and J by 2 bases, with 7 bases between. In germline, CDR1 is LNHDA, CDR2 SQIVND (reference sequence). This CDR3 has 12 residues. The CDR3 sequence: CASRTGNTEAFF. The CDR3, as DNA: TGTGCCAGTAGGACAGGAAACACTGAAGCTTTCTTT.